This T cell receptor (beta chain) derives from a study of technical replicates of blood from several donors. Method: immunoSEQ multiplex PCR; TCRdb's copy keeps in-frame clones and lacks some. In the table there are over 90,000 clones, about 95% of which are singletons. Germline V lookup: CDR1 SEHNR, CDR2 FQNEAQ (reference sequence). Trimming took off 4 bases at V and 7 bases at J, with 8 bases between the two ends. CDR3 length: 12 amino acids. The receptor was isolated from a human donor in good health. The J gene is TRBJ1-5, the V gene TRBV7-9; the D is unclear. Sequenced sample: T cells isolated from PBMCs. CDR3 DNA sequence: TGTGCCAGCAGCTCGACCGGGCAGCCCCAGCATTTT. Protein sequence: CASSSTGQPQHF.